The 9 T cell receptor beta chains below come from one sample, sequenced in a study of shared clonotypes between healthy human individuals. Profiling relied on immunoSEQ multiplex PCR, and the TCRdb table lists in-frame clones only, not all of them. Here the sample spans 2 million to 2.5 million clones, 90% to 95% being singletons. Sequenced input: naive CD4+ T cells from PBMCs. Indicated subset: CD45RA+ positively selected. Receptors were obtained from a man between 18 and 29 years old in good health. Some clones in this sample may be carry-over from other donors' samples.

This sequence joins TRBV7-8 and TRBJ1-3; the D gene is possibly TRBD1 (5 bases). The germline V and J ends were trimmed by 0 bases and 3 bases, with 6 bases remaining between them. The CDR3 runs to 14 residues. Germline V CDR1 and CDR2: SGHVS, FQNEAQ. This CDR3 is CASSLAGRGNTIYF. The CDR3 DNA reads as TGTGCCAGCAGCTTAGCGGGGCGTGGAAACACCATATATTTT.

The gene calls are TRBV7-8 and TRBJ1-2, with D hard to call. The germline CDR1 and CDR2 sequences are SGHVS and FQNEAQ. This CDR3 is built from 14 residues. Trimming removed 2 bases from V and 4 bases from J, with 11 bases in between. CDR3 sequence (DNA): TGTGCCAGCAGCTTACAATCCAGGTTCTATGGCTACACCTTC. It translates to CASSLQSRFYGYTF.

As to this clone: The same CDR3 arises from other DNA sequences in this sample as well. This sequence joins TRBV5-4 and TRBJ2-3; possible D gene TRBD2, 6 bases. Germline V gene lookup returns CDR1 SGHNT and CDR2 YYREEE (reference sequence). V lost 4 bases to trimming and J lost 0 bases, with 12 bases between them. The CDR3 extends over 15 amino acids. Here the CDR3 DNA reads TGTGCCAGCAGCCCGCGTGGGACTAGCACAGATACGCAGTATTTT. Translated, it gives CASSPRGTSTDTQYF.

This chain connects TRBV6-6 to TRBJ2-7; D may match TRBD1 or TRBD2 (6 bases each). This CDR3 comprises 16 residues. V was pared by 0 bases and J by 3 bases, with 15 bases between. Germline lookup yields CDR1 MNHNY and CDR2 SVGAGI (reference sequence). The CDR3 region is CASSYSTGASGYEQYF. In nucleotides, the CDR3 is TGTGCCAGCAGTTACTCAACGGGGGCGTCCGGCTACGAGCAGTACTTC.

The J gene is TRBJ2-7, the V gene TRBV23-1; 11 bases align to TRBD1. TRBV23-1 is an open reading frame whose function is uncertain. Losses at the gene ends were 10 bases for V and 2 bases for J; bases not matched to a gene: 10. This CDR3 comprises 15 residues. CDR3 residues: CATGTGGKRAYEQYF. CDR3 in DNA: TGCGCCACCGGGACAGGGGGGAAAAGGGCCTACGAGCAGTACTTC.

The gene calls are TRBV11-3 and TRBJ2-3, with TRBD1 matching 10 bases. Trimming at V came to 6 bases and at J to 6 bases, leaving 12 bases not matched to a gene. The CDR3 consists of 16 residues. Per the germline V gene, CDR1 is SGHNT and CDR2 is YENEEA. CDR3 bases: TGTGCCAGCAGTTACTCCCGGGACAGGGGCTACGATACGCAGTATTTT. This gives the protein CASSYSRDRGYDTQYF.

The V call is TRBV29-1, the J call TRBJ1-2; D ambiguous. The V and J ends lost 4 bases and 0 bases respectively, with 12 bases between them. Germline CDR1 and CDR2: SQVTM and ANQGSEA. The CDR3 consists of 14 residues. The CDR3 sequence is CSVAMRQANYGYTF. CDR3 nucleotide sequence: TGCAGCGTTGCAATGAGGCAGGCTAACTATGGCTACACCTTC.

The rearrangement joins TRBV7-3 to TRBJ2-3; the D is unclear. Deletions cut 2 bases from V and 2 bases from J, with 14 bases between. CDR3 size: 16 residues. Germline CDR1 is SGHTA and CDR2 is FQGTGA. The CDR3 loop is CASSLLGPSDTDTQYF. CDR3 DNA: TGTGCCAGCAGCTTATTGGGTCCGTCTGACACAGATACGCAGTATTTT.

This sequence joins TRBV6-5 and TRBJ2-1; 9 nucleotides agree with TRBD1. This CDR3 is 14 amino acids long. V lost 7 bases to trimming and J lost 3 bases; unmatched junction nucleotides: 4. CDR1 is MNHEY and CDR2 is SVGAGI in the germline V gene. The CDR3: CASKDRGFYNEQFF. CDR3 DNA: TGTGCCAGCAAAGACAGGGGGTTCTACAATGAGCAGTTCTTC.